This T cell receptor (beta chain) originates from a study of blood T cell repertoires in COVID-19. Study overall: COVID-19 samples from acute and convalescent phases originated in the United States, Italy and Spain. PBMCs, B-cell-depleted T cells, or T cells provided the cDNA or gDNA that made up the material.

In the original workflow: Nucleated cell counts were estimated from reference gene primer amplification. Generated by immunoSEQ multiplex PCR, the TCRdb table keeps only in-frame clones and is missing some. V and J calls and clone size follow that table, whereas D and trimming were derived from the DNA. The profile shows some 85,000 clones, more than 65% of them singletons. Per the germline V gene, CDR1 is KGHSH and CDR2 is LQKENI. V was trimmed by 4 bases and J by 4 bases, leaving 11 bases between them. The CDR3 extends over 14 amino acids. During active infection, Seattle patients enrolled and were then monitored through disease.

The gene calls are TRBV18 and TRBJ2-1, with D possibly matching TRBD1 (6 bases). The sequenced material came from peripheral blood. The receptor comes from a man between 65 and 85 years old with COVID-19, enrolled during active disease. The CDR3 coding sequence is TGTGCCAGCTCACTACAGGACAGATACAATGAGCAGTTCTTC. Residues: CASSLQDRYNEQFF.